Detailed here is one T cell receptor (beta chain). Its antigen remains unidentified. As originally analysed: Of 150,000 to 200,000 unique clonotypes, about 1.8% were previously reported viral-epitope-specific in VDJdb. This table comes from immunoSEQ multiplex PCR, and its TCRdb copy is limited to in-frame clones, with some not included. The DNA gave D and trimming, while V, J and clone size come from that table. This table holds 5,000 to 6,000 clones, 70% to 90% found once. The data were obtained in a study of hypomethylating agent response in myelodysplastic syndrome. The overall study: Mean age was around 70 +/- 6 years; diploid cytogenetics predominated.

Germline CDR1 SGDLS, CDR2 YYNGEE. This CDR3 comprises 16 residues. The V gene end was trimmed by 4 bases and the J gene end by 5 bases; junction bases not matched to a gene: 7. Findings of the study overall: The cohort was small, with only 11 to 12 patients analyzed.

The rearrangement uses TRBV9 and TRBJ2-3; TRBD2 matches 13 bases. This material consisted of bone marrow, taken before or after starting hypomethylating agent treatment for myelodysplastic syndrome (not recorded which). This clonotype was sampled from a human donor with myelodysplastic syndrome. Here the CDR3 reads CASSKTSGGSRDTQYF. As DNA, the CDR3 is TGTGCCAGCAGCAAGACTAGCGGGGGGAGTAGAGATACGCAGTATTTT.